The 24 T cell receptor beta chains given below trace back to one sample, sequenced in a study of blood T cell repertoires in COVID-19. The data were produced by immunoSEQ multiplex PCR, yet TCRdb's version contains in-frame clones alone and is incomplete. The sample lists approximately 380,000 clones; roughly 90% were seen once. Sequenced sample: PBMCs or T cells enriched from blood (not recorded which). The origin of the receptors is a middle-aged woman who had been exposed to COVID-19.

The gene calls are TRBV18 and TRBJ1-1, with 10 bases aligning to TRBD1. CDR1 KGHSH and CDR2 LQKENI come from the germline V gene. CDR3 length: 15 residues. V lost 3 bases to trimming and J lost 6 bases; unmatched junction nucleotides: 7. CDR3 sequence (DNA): TGTGCCAGCTCACCCCGGGACAGGGGTATCGCTGAAGCTTTCTTT. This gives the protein CASSPRDRGIAEAFF. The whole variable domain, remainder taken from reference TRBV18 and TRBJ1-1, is NAGVMQNPRHLVRRRGQEARLRCSPMKGHSHVYWYRQLPEEGLKFMVYLQKENIIDESGMPKERFSAEFPKEGPSILRIQQVVRGDSAAYFCASSPRDRGIAEAFFGQGTRLTVV.

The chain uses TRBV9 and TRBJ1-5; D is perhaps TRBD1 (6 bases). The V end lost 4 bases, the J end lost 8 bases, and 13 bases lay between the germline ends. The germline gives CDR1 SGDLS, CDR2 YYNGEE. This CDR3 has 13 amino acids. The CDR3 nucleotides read TGTGCCAGCAGCTCTACAGGGACGGAGCCCCAGCATTTT. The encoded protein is CASSSTGTEPQHF.

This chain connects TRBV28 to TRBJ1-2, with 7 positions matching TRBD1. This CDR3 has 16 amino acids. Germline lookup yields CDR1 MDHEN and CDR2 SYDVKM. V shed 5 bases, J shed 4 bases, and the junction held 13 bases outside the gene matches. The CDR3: CASSPPLGQSSYGYTF. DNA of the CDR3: TGTGCCAGCAGTCCTCCTTTGGGACAGTCTTCCTATGGCTACACCTTC.

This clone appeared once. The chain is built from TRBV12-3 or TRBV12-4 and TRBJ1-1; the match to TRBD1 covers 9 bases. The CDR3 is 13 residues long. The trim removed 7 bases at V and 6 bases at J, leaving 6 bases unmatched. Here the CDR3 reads CASNTGGSAEAFF. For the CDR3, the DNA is TGTGCCAGCAATACAGGGGGCAGCGCTGAAGCTTTCTTT.

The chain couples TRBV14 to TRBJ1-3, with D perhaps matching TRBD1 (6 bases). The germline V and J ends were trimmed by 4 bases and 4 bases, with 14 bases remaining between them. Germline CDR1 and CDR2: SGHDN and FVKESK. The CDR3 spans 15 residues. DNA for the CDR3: TGTGCCAGCAGCCTTGGCGGGGGGCTGGGAAACACCATATATTTT. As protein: CASSLGGGLGNTIYF.

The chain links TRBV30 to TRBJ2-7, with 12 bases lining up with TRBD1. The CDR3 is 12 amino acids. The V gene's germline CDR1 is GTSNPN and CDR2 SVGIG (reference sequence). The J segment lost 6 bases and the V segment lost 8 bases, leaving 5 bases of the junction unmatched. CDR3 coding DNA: TGTGCCAGGGGACAGGGGGCCGTCGAGCAGTACTTC. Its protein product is CARGQGAVEQYF.

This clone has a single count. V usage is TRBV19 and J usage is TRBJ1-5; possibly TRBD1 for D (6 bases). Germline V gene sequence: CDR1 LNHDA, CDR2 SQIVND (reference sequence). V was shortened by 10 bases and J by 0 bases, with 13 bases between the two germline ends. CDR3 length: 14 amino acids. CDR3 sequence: CATQDSPSNQPQHF. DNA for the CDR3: TGTGCCACCCAGGACAGCCCTAGCAATCAGCCCCAGCATTTT.

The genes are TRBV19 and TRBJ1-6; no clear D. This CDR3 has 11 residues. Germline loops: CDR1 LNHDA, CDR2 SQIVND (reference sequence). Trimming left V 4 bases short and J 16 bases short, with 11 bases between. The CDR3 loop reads CASSTSSVLHF. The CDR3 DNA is TGTGCCAGTAGTACCTCGTCGGTTCTCCACTTT.

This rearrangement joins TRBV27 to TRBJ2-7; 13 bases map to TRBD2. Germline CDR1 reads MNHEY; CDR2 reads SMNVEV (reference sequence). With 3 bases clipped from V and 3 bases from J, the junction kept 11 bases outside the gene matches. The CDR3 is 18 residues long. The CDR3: CASSFPGLAGQGVYEQYF. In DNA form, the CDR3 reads TGTGCCAGCAGTTTTCCGGGACTAGCGGGGCAGGGAGTCTACGAGCAGTACTTC.

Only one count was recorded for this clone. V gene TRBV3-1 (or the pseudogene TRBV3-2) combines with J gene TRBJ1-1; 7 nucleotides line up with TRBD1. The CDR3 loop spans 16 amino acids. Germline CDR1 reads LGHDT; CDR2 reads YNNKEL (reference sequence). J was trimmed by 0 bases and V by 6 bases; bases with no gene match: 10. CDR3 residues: CASSPGAGGMNTEAFF. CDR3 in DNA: TGTGCCAGCAGTCCCGGGGCAGGGGGGATGAACACTGAAGCTTTCTTT.

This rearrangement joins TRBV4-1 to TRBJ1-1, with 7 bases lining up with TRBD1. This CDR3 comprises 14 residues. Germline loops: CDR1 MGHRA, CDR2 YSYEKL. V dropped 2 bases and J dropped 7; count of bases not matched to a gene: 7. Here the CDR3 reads CASSQSGGFREAFF. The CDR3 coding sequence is TGCGCCAGCAGCCAATCAGGGGGTTTCCGTGAAGCTTTCTTT.

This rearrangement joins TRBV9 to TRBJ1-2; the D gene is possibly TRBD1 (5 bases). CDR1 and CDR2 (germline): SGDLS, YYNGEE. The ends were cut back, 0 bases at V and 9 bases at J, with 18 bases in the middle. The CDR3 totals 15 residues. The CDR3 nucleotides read TGTGCCAGCAGCGTAGCGGGGGGGGAGGTCCGGAGCTACACCTTC. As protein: CASSVAGGEVRSYTF.

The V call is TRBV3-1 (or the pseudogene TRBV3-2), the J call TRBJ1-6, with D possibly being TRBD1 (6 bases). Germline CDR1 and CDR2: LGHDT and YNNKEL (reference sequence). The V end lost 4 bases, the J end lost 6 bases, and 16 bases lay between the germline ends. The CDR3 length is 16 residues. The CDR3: CASSRTGGRTNSPLHF. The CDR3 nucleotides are TGTGCCAGCAGCCGGACCGGGGGGCGTACTAATTCACCCCTCCACTTT.

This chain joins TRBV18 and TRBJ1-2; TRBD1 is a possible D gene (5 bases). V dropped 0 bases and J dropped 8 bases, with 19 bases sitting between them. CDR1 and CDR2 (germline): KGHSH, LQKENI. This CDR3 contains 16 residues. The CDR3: CASSPPNPLLGGGYTF. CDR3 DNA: TGTGCCAGCTCACCACCAAATCCGCTTCTCGGGGGAGGCTACACCTTC.

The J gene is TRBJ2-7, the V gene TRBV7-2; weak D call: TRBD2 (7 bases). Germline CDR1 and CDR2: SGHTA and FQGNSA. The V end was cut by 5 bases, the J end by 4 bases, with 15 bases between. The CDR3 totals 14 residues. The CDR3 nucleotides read TGTGCCAGCAGCCTCAAGGGGGGGGATTACGAGCAGTACTTC. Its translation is CASSLKGGDYEQYF.

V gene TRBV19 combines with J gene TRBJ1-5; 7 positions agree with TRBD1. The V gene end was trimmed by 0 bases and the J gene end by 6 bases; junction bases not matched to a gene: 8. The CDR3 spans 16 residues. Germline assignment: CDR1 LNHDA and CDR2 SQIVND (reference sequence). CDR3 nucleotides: TGTGCCAGTAGTATAGATAGGGACAACAGGGGTCAGCCCCAGCATTTT. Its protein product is CASSIDRDNRGQPQHF.

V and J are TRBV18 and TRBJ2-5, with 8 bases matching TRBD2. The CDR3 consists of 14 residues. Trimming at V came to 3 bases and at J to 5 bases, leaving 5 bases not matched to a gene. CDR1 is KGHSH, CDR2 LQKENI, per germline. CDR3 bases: TGTGCCAGCTCACCCCTGCGGGAGGTGGAGACCCAGTACTTC. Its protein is CASSPLREVETQYF. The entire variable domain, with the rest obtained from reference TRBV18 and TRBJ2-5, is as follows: NAGVMQNPRHLVRRRGQEARLRCSPMKGHSHVYWYRQLPEEGLKFMVYLQKENIIDESGMPKERFSAEFPKEGPSILRIQQVVRGDSAAYFCASSPLREVETQYFGPGTRLLVL.

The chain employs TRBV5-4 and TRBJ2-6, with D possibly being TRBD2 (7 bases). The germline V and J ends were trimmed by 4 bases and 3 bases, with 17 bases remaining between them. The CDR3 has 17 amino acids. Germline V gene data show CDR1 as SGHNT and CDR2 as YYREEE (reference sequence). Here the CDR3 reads CASSTPGGGRGANVLTF. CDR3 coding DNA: TGTGCCAGCAGCACACCGGGCGGGGGCCGTGGGGCCAACGTCCTGACTTTC.

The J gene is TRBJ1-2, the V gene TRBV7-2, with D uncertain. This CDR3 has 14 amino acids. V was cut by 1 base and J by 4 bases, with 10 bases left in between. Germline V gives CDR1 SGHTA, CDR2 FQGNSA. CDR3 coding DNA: TGTGCCAGCAGCTTAGAAACAGCAGTCTATGGCTACACCTTC. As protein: CASSLETAVYGYTF.

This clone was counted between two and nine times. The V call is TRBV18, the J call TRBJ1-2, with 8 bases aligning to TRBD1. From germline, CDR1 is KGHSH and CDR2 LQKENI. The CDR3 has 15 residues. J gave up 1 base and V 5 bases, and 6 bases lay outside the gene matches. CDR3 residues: CASSTSTGDNYGYTF. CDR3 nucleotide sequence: TGTGCCAGCTCAACATCGACAGGGGATAACTATGGCTACACCTTC.

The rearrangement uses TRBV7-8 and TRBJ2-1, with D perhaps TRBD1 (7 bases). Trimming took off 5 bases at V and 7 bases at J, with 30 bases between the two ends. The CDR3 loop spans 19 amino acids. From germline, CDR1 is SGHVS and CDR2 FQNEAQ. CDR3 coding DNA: TGTGCCAGCAGCGCAGGGGCGAATTACAGGGGATCACTAGCTAATGAGCAGTTCTTC. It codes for CASSAGANYRGSLANEQFF.

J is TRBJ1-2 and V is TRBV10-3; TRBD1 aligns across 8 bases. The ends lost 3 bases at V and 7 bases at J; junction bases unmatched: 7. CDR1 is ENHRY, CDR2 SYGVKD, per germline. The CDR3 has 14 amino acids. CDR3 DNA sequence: TGTGCCATCAGTGATCAGGGGGCTTCGGGTGGCTACACCTTC. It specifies CAISDQGASGGYTF.

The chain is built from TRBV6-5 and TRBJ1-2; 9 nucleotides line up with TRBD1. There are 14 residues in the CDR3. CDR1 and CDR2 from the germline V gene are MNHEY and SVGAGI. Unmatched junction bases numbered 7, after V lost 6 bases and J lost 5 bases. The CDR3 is CASRWGQGKYGYTF. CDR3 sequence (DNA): TGTGCCAGCAGATGGGGACAGGGAAAGTATGGCTACACCTTC.

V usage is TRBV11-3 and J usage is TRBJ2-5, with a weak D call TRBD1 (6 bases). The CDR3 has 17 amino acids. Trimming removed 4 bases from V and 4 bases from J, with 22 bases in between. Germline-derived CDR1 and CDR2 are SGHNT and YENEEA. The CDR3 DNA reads TGTGCCAGCAGCTCCCCTCGGGACATCCGAAGTCCAGAGACCCAGTACTTC. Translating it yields CASSSPRDIRSPETQYF.